These 20 T cell receptor beta chains share one sample of origin, sequenced in a study of blood T cell repertoires in COVID-19. Clones were sequenced by immunoSEQ multiplex PCR, and TCRdb holds only the in-frame ones, with some missing. The table lists roughly 230,000 clones, approximately 80% of them singletons, with less than 7.5% in the top ten. The material sequenced was peripheral blood. These receptors all come from a woman in her fifties or sixties with acute or convalescent COVID-19.

The rearrangement uses TRBV10-2 and TRBJ1-2, with D perhaps TRBD1 (6 bases). Per the germline V gene, CDR1 is WSHSY and CDR2 is SAAADI. Trimming left V 2 bases short and J 4 bases short, with 8 bases between. This CDR3 is 13 amino acids long. The CDR3 protein is CASSEGGGYGYTF. For the CDR3, the DNA is TGCGCCAGCAGTGAGGGGGGCGGCTATGGCTACACCTTC.

The rearrangement links TRBV9 to TRBJ1-2; D possibly corresponds to TRBD1 (5 bases). The CDR3 covers 14 residues. V was pared by 7 bases and J by 2 bases, with 15 bases between. Germline CDR1 SGDLS, CDR2 YYNGEE. The CDR3 loop reads CASSPVGGNYGYTF. CDR3 coding DNA: TGTGCCAGCTCCCCCGTGGGGGGAAACTATGGCTACACCTTC.

This CDR3 is CASTPAGGVVANVLTF. Here the CDR3 DNA reads TGCGCCAGCACCCCGGCAGGGGGCGTAGTGGCCAACGTCCTGACTTTC. The chain recombines TRBV5-1 with TRBJ2-6; 8 bases align to TRBD1. V gave up 6 bases and J gave up 6 bases; unmatched junction bases: 11. CDR3 size: 16 residues. Germline CDR1 reads SGHRS; CDR2 reads YFSETQ.

The rearrangement links TRBV27 to TRBJ2-1, with D maybe TRBD1 (6 bases). V lost 0 bases, J lost 6 bases, and 12 bases lay in between. Germline assignment: CDR1 MNHEY and CDR2 SMNVEV (reference sequence). The CDR3 loop spans 15 amino acids. The CDR3 sequence is CASSLSVPRGNEQFF. The CDR3 DNA is TGTGCCAGCAGTTTATCCGTCCCCAGGGGCAATGAGCAGTTCTTC.

The V gene is TRBV5-6, the J gene TRBJ2-7, with TRBD1 matching over 7 bases. The junction had 9 bases not matched to a gene; V was cut back by 0 bases and J by 3 bases. Germline CDR1 and CDR2: SGHDT and YYEEEE. The CDR3 has 16 residues. This chain's CDR3 is CASSLAHRGVGYEQYF. CDR3 nucleotide sequence: TGTGCCAGCAGCTTGGCCCACAGGGGTGTGGGCTACGAGCAGTACTTC. Using reference TRBV5-6 and TRBJ2-7 for the parts outside the CDR3, the full variable domain is DAGVTQSPTHLIKTRGQQVTLRCSPKSGHDTVSWYQQALGQGPQFIFQYYEEEERQRGNFPDRFSGHQFPNYSSELNVNALLLGDSALYLCASSLAHRGVGYEQYFGPGTRLTVT.

The chain is built from TRBV5-1 and TRBJ2-1, with 9 nucleotides matching TRBD2. V shed 3 bases, J shed 0 bases, and the junction held 4 bases outside the gene matches. The CDR3 covers 16 residues. Germline V gene sequence: CDR1 SGHRS, CDR2 YFSETQ. The CDR3 sequence is CASSSTRGGSYNEQFF. DNA of the CDR3: TGCGCCAGCAGCTCGACGCGGGGGGGCTCCTACAATGAGCAGTTCTTC.

CDR3 sequence: CASSPPGVSYEQYF. In DNA, the CDR3 is TGTGCCAGCTCACCCCCAGGGGTCTCCTACGAGCAGTACTTC. The V and J genes are TRBV18 and TRBJ2-7, with a weak D call TRBD1 (6 bases). CDR1 is KGHSH and CDR2 is LQKENI in the germline V gene. The CDR3 is 14 amino acids. Trimming took off 3 bases at V and 0 bases at J, with 9 bases between the two ends.

The CDR3 sequence is CASSIAQGYEQYF. CDR3 bases: TGTGCCAGTAGTATAGCCCAGGGCTACGAGCAGTACTTC. J is TRBJ2-7 and V is TRBV19; D perhaps matches TRBD1 (5 bases). Trimming stripped 1 base from V and 3 bases from J, with 7 bases between. The CDR3 consists of 13 residues. Germline loops: CDR1 LNHDA, CDR2 SQIVND (reference sequence).

Here the CDR3 reads CASNTQGGRNQPQHF. The CDR3 bases are TGTGCCAGTAATACACAGGGTGGGCGCAATCAGCCCCAGCATTTT. The V call is TRBV19, the J call TRBJ1-5, with D maybe TRBD1 (6 bases). The CDR3 runs 15 residues. The V and J ends lost 7 bases and 2 bases respectively, with 15 bases between them. The germline V gene has CDR1 LNHDA and CDR2 SQIVND (reference sequence).

The chain links TRBV28 to TRBJ1-4; D is unclear. The CDR3 spans 13 residues. Germline CDR1 MDHEN, CDR2 SYDVKM. Trimming left V 8 bases short and J 4 bases short, with 11 bases between. CDR3 amino acids: CASSLTLNEKLFF. DNA for the CDR3: TGTGCCAGCTCTCTAACCCTTAATGAAAAACTGTTTTTT.

This clone has only a few counts. The chain couples TRBV5-6 to TRBJ2-3; TRBD2 is a possible D gene (7 bases). V lost 4 bases to trimming and J lost 1 base, with 16 bases between them. This CDR3 comprises 16 residues. Germline CDR1 is SGHDT and CDR2 is YYEEEE. CDR3 amino acids: CASSLGGLWGTDTQYF. The CDR3, as DNA: TGTGCCAGCAGCCTGGGGGGGCTATGGGGCACAGATACGCAGTATTTT.

The chain couples TRBV2 to TRBJ2-3, with TRBD1 matching over 7 bases. The germline gives CDR1 SNHLY, CDR2 FYNNEI. J was trimmed by 3 bases and V by 6 bases; bases with no gene match: 12. The CDR3 is 16 amino acids. The DNA of the CDR3 is TGTGCCAGCAGCTTCAATCCCAACAGGGGTACAGATACGCAGTATTTT. This gives the protein CASSFNPNRGTDTQYF.

This chain joins TRBV5-8 and TRBJ1-1; 7 bases fit TRBD1. V shed 0 bases, J shed 10 bases, and the junction held 0 bases outside the gene matches. Looked up from germline, CDR1 is SGHTS and CDR2 is YDEGEE. There are 11 residues in the CDR3. CDR3 region: CASSLAGGAFF. The CDR3 DNA sequence: TGTGCCAGCAGCTTGGCAGGGGGAGCTTTCTTT.

The CDR3 DNA is TGTGCCAGCAGCTCCAGGACTAGCGGGAGGGCTTACGATACGCAGTATTTT. The encoded protein is CASSSRTSGRAYDTQYF. The chain couples TRBV11-3 to TRBJ2-3; 15 nucleotides line up with TRBD2. The junction had 8 bases not matched to a gene; V was cut back by 4 bases and J by 6 bases. The germline CDR1 and CDR2 sequences are SGHNT and YENEEA. The CDR3 totals 17 residues.

V is TRBV7-2 and J is TRBJ1-5, with D maybe TRBD1 (6 bases). The V gene lost 6 bases and the J gene lost 0 bases, with 12 bases spanning the gap. Germline assignment: CDR1 SGHTA and CDR2 FQGNSA. This CDR3 contains 15 residues. The CDR3, as DNA: TGTGCCAGCAGTTACAGGGTCGGTAGCAATCAGCCCCAGCATTTT. This sequence encodes CASSYRVGSNQPQHF.

The chain joins TRBV11-1 to TRBJ1-4; D gene uncertain. The CDR3 loop spans 13 amino acids. With 1 base removed from V and 7 bases from J, the gap between germline ends came to 7 bases. Germline V lookup: CDR1 SGHAT, CDR2 FQDESV (reference sequence). CDR3 DNA: TGTGCCAGCAGCTTAGATTCGGGTGAAAAACTGTTTTTT. As protein: CASSLDSGEKLFF.

The chain couples TRBV27 to TRBJ2-3, with D tentatively TRBD2 (6 bases). Trimming shortened V by 8 bases and J by 1 base, and 19 bases separated the two germline ends. The CDR3 contains 16 residues. The germline gives CDR1 MNHEY, CDR2 SMNVEV (reference sequence). CDR3 DNA sequence: TGTGCCAGCCTGCGATTTGGTGTAGCGGGCACAGATACGCAGTATTTT. This translates into CASLRFGVAGTDTQYF.

The chain has TRBV7-9 and TRBJ1-4, with D unresolved. Germline CDR1 reads SEHNR; CDR2 reads FQNEAQ (reference sequence). The CDR3 runs 15 residues. Trimming pared 1 base from V and 8 bases from J, leaving 14 bases between. The CDR3 loop reads CASSLGGEGGEKLFF. In DNA, the CDR3 is TGTGCCAGCAGCTTAGGCGGTGAGGGAGGGGAAAAACTGTTTTTT.

The rearrangement uses TRBV6-5 and TRBJ2-1; D perhaps matches TRBD1 (5 bases). Germline V gives CDR1 MNHEY, CDR2 SVGAGI. V was trimmed by 7 bases and J by 9 bases, leaving 13 bases between them. The CDR3 spans 12 residues. The CDR3 region has the DNA TGTGCCAGCATTCTTAGACAGCCTGAGCAGTTCTTC. Protein sequence: CASILRQPEQFF.

This chain connects TRBV9 to TRBJ1-6, with D perhaps matching TRBD1 (5 bases). Trimming stripped 5 bases from V and 8 bases from J, with 17 bases between. Per germline, CDR1 SGDLS and CDR2 YYNGEE. The CDR3 is 15 residues long. The CDR3 coding sequence is TGTGCCAGCAGTGTTGCCGGGCCCAGGGATTCACCCCTCCACTTT. Its protein product is CASSVAGPRDSPLHF.